The clone carrying this TCR beta chain was seen a few times. Its antigen is not identified. This entry is derived from a study of spatial heterogeneity in lung cancer. Study findings and constraints: Compared with follow-up, resection was when ubiquitous expanded tumor TCRs appeared in blood more.

The V gene end was trimmed by 6 bases and the J gene end by 5 bases; junction bases not matched to a gene: 8. Germline V gene data show CDR1 as LNHDA and CDR2 as SQIVND (reference sequence). CDR3 length: 15 amino acids. TCRdb processed the 5' RACE reads anew with MiXCR; each CDR3 protein has one entry. The sample shows 40,000 or so distinct CDR3 sequences, 7.5% of them seen only once. Stated time point: sample taken at primary tumor resection. Material for sequencing was whole RNA from tumor, nontumor lung or frozen PBMC, left unsorted. This TCR came from a male donor with early-stage non-small cell lung cancer. The sequences come from PBMCs, collected at surgery. This sequence joins TRBV19 and TRBJ2-5; 11 bases map to TRBD2. CDR3 sequence reads: CASSSSGRLFETQYF. Written as DNA, the CDR3 is TGTGCCAGTAGCTCTAGCGGGAGGTTATTTGAGACCCAGTACTTC.